The 14 T cell receptor beta chains presented below share a single source sample, sequenced in a study of cytomegalovirus exposure and HLA in healthy donors. Researchers ran the PCR with 60 Vbeta and 13 Jbeta primers. The method was immunoSEQ multiplex PCR; TCRdb's version includes in-frame clones alone and lacks a portion of them. The repertoire holds around 220,000 clones, with 75% to 80% as singletons. Sequencing was performed on PBMCs. The receptors originated from a young man in good health and CMV-seronegative.

This clone was detected only a few times. The rearrangement uses TRBV6-5 and TRBJ1-3; the match to TRBD1 covers 10 bases. V lost 6 bases, J lost 8 bases, and 10 bases stayed unmatched. Germline CDR1 is MNHEY and CDR2 is SVGAGI. CDR3 size: 15 residues. In DNA form, the CDR3 reads TGTGCCAGCAGAGCAGACAGGGGGCTTACTCACACCATATATTTT. Its protein is CASRADRGLTHTIYF.

The rearrangement joins TRBV11-2 to TRBJ2-3, with 15 bases matching TRBD2. Germline-derived CDR1 and CDR2 are SGHAT and FQNNGV. The CDR3 has 19 residues. V was pared by 5 bases and J by 6 bases, with 15 bases of the junction left unmatched. DNA of the CDR3: TGTGCCAGCAGCCCGAGCAGGACTAGCGGGGGGGCCTGGGGGGATACGCAGTATTTT. Its translation: CASSPSRTSGGAWGDTQYF.

V is TRBV7-9 and J is TRBJ2-7, with 7 bases that match TRBD1. After removal of 7 bases from V and 1 base from J, the junction contained 19 bases not matched to a gene. The CDR3 is made up of 18 amino acids. The germline V gene has CDR1 SEHNR and CDR2 FQNEAQ (reference sequence). This CDR3 reads CASIPSRWSGTASYEQYF. CDR3 DNA: TGTGCCAGCATCCCCTCCCGGTGGTCGGGGACAGCGTCCTACGAGCAGTACTTC.

The chain recombines TRBV27 with TRBJ2-3; D gene ambiguous. This CDR3 has 13 residues. CDR1 MNHEY and CDR2 SMNVEV come from the germline V gene (reference sequence). Deletions cut 7 bases from V and 5 bases from J, with 13 bases between. The CDR3 nucleotides read TGTGCCAGCACCCCTCTAACCGGAGATACGCAGTATTTT. Protein sequence: CASTPLTGDTQYF.

This clone was detected a few times. The J gene is TRBJ1-5, the V gene TRBV19; maybe TRBD1 (6 bases). Germline loops: CDR1 LNHDA, CDR2 SQIVND (reference sequence). The V and J ends lost 3 bases and 8 bases respectively, with 20 bases between them. The CDR3 runs to 16 residues. CDR3 sequence: CASSIPTGFRGEPQHF. As DNA, the CDR3 is TGTGCCAGTAGTATCCCTACAGGGTTCCGTGGGGAGCCCCAGCATTTT. The full variable domain, its missing parts supplied by reference TRBV19 and TRBJ1-5, is DGGITQSPKYLFRKEGQNVTLSCEQNLNHDAMYWYRQDPGQGLRLIYYSQIVNDFQKGDIAEGYSVSREKKESFPLTVTSAQKNPTAFYLCASSIPTGFRGEPQHFGDGTRLSIL.

This rearrangement joins TRBV18 to TRBJ2-5; D not certain. Trimming removed 0 bases at V and 2 bases at J, with 7 bases between. Germline loops: CDR1 KGHSH, CDR2 LQKENI. The CDR3 has 14 amino acids. CDR3 coding DNA: TGTGCCAGCTCACCACCGTCAGGACAAGAGACCCAGTACTTC. Protein: CASSPPSGQETQYF.

This chain links TRBV7-2 with TRBJ1-2, with TRBD1 matching over 7 bases. V was clipped by 5 bases and J by 2 bases; unmatched bases: 8. Per the germline V gene, CDR1 is SGHTA and CDR2 is FQGNSA. CDR3 length: 15 residues. CDR3 sequence (DNA): TGTGCCAGCAGCGATTACAGGGGACCGAACTATGGCTACACCTTC. This sequence encodes CASSDYRGPNYGYTF.

V usage is TRBV9 and J usage is TRBJ2-1; TRBD2 agrees at 8 bases. V was pared by 3 bases and J by 4 bases, with 6 bases of the junction left unmatched. The germline gives CDR1 SGDLS, CDR2 YYNGEE. CDR3 length equals 15 residues. Here the CDR3 reads CASSARGGNYNEQFF. Here the CDR3 DNA reads TGTGCCAGCAGCGCCCGCGGGGGGAATTACAATGAGCAGTTCTTC.

The chain couples TRBV6-5 to TRBJ2-4; TRBD1 agrees at 9 bases. V lost 5 bases to trimming and J lost 6 bases; unmatched junction nucleotides: 8. Germline CDR1 MNHEY, CDR2 SVGAGI. The length of the CDR3 is 15 residues. The chain's CDR3 is CASSGGQGVGNIQYF. For the CDR3, the DNA is TGTGCCAGCAGTGGGGGACAGGGAGTAGGAAACATTCAGTACTTC.

This chain connects TRBV28 to TRBJ1-3; maybe TRBD1 (6 bases). Germline CDR1 and CDR2: MDHEN and SYDVKM. The V end was cut by 6 bases, the J end by 0 bases, with 9 bases between. CDR3 size: 14 residues. CDR3 bases: TGTGCCAGCAGGGACAGCTTCTCTGGAAACACCATATATTTT. This translates into CASRDSFSGNTIYF.

The chain links TRBV18 to TRBJ1-4; possibly TRBD1 for D (6 bases). Looked up from germline, CDR1 is KGHSH and CDR2 is LQKENI. Trimming took off 5 bases at V and 5 bases at J, with 12 bases between the two ends. The CDR3 covers 14 residues. The CDR3 sequence: CASSTGHGNEKLFF. The CDR3 DNA reads as TGTGCCAGCTCAACAGGGCATGGGAATGAAAAACTGTTTTTT.

The chain has TRBV14 and TRBJ2-7, with 10 nucleotides matching TRBD1. Trimming took 0 bases from V and 2 from J; bases not matched to a gene: 1. The CDR3 covers 15 residues. Per germline, CDR1 SGHDN and CDR2 FVKESK. For the CDR3, the DNA is TGTGCCAGCAGCCAAGAGGGGACAGGGGCCTACGAGCAGTACTTC. Translation gives CASSQEGTGAYEQYF.

The chain carries TRBV7-9 and TRBJ2-1; the match to TRBD1 covers 9 bases. V lost 9 bases and J lost 10; bases outside the gene matches: 16. Germline CDR1 SEHNR, CDR2 FQNEAQ (reference sequence). The CDR3 totals 15 residues. This chain's CDR3 is CASQTGGEKGREQFF. The CDR3 DNA sequence: TGTGCCAGTCAAACAGGGGGCGAAAAGGGCAGGGAGCAGTTCTTC.

This clone has more than one count but fewer than ten. The chain carries TRBV5-6 and TRBJ1-2; 8 bases align to TRBD1. The germline V gene has CDR1 SGHDT and CDR2 YYEEEE. This CDR3 spans 14 amino acids. After removal of 7 bases from V and 7 bases from J, the junction contained 12 bases not matched to a gene. The chain's CDR3 is CASEIRTGGAGYTF. The CDR3 bases are TGTGCCAGCGAAATCCGAACAGGGGGAGCTGGCTACACCTTC.